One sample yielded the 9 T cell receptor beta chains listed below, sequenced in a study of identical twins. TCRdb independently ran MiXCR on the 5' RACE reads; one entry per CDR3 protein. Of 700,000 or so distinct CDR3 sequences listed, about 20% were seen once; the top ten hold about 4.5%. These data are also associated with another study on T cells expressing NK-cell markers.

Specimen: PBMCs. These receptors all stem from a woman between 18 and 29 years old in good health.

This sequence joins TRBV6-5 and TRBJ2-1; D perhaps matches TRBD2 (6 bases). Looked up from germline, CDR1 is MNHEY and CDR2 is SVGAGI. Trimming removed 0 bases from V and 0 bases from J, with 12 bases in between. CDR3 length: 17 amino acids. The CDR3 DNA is TGTGCCAGCAGTTACTCGGAGCGGGTTAGCTCCTACAATGAGCAGTTCTTC. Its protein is CASSYSERVSSYNEQFF.

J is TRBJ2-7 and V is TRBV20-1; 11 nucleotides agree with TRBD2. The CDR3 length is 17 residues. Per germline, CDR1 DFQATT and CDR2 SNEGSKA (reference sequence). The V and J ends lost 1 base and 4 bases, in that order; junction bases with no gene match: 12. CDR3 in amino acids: CSARGSHLAGGAYEQYF. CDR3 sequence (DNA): TGCAGTGCTAGAGGGTCGCATTTAGCGGGGGGGGCATACGAGCAGTACTTC.

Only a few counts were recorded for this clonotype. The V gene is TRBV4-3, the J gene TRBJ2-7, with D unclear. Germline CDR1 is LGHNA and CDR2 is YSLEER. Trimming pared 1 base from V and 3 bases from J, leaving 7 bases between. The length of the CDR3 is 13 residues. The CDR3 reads CASSQAVGYEQYF. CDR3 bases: TGCGCCAGCAGCCAAGCGGTGGGCTACGAGCAGTACTTC.

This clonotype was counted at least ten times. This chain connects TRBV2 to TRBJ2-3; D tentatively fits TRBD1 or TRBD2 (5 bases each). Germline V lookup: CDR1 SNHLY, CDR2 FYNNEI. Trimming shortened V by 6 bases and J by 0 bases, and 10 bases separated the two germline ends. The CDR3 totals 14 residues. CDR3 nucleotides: TGTGCCAGCAGAAGGGACGGAAGCACAGATACGCAGTATTTT. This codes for CASRRDGSTDTQYF.

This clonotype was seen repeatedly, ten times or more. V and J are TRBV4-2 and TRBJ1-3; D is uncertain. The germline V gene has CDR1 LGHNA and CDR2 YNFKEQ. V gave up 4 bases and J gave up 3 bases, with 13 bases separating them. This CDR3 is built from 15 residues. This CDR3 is CASSPNLGVGNTIYF. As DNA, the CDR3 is TGTGCCAGCAGCCCGAACCTCGGGGTTGGAAACACCATATATTTT.

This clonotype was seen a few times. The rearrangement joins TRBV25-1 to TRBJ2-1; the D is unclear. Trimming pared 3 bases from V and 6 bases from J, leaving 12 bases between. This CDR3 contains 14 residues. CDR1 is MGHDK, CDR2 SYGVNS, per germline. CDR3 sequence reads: CASSEGPRGNEQFF. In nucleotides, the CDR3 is TGTGCCAGCAGTGAGGGCCCCCGAGGCAATGAGCAGTTCTTC.

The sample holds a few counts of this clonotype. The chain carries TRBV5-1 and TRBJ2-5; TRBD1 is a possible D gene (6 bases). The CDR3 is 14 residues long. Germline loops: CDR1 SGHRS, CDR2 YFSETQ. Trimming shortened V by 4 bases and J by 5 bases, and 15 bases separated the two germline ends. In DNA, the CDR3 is TGCGCCAGCAGCAACCCACAGGGTGGGGAGACCCAGTACTTC. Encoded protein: CASSNPQGGETQYF.

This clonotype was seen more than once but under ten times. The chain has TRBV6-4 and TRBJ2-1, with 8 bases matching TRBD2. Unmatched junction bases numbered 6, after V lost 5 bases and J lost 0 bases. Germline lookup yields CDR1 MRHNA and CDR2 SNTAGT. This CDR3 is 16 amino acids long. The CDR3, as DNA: TGTGCCAGCAGTCCGATAGCGGGAAGCTCCTACAATGAGCAGTTCTTC. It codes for CASSPIAGSSYNEQFF.

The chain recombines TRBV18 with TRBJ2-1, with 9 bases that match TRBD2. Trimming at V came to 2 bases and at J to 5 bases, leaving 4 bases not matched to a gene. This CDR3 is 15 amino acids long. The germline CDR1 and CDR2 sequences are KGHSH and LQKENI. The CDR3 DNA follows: TGTGCCAGCTCACCAAAGATAGCGGGAGACAATGAGCAGTTCTTC. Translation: CASSPKIAGDNEQFF.